This T cell receptor (beta chain) was captured by sequencing in a study of memory CD4+ T cells and cytomegalovirus serostatus. TCRdb's table, derived via immunoSEQ multiplex PCR, lists solely in-frame clones and lacks some. This sample has about 57,000 clones, with around 79% found just once. Single viable CD3+CD4+CD8-CD45RO+ cells were sorted as the memory CD4+ T cells. By share, this clone ranks as medium-sized. The V end was cut by 8 bases, the J end by 1 base, with 15 bases between. This CDR3 comprises 15 residues. CDR1 and CDR2 from the germline V gene are MNHEY and SVGAGI. The clonotype was recovered from an adult in good health and CMV-seronegative. Sequenced: memory CD4+ T cells from blood. V and J are TRBV6-5 and TRBJ1-5, with a weak D call TRBD1 (6 bases). The CDR3 DNA is TGTGCCAGCCGGATCGACAGGACAAGCAATCAGCCCCAGCATTTT. Its translation: CASRIDRTSNQPQHF.